The 26 T cell receptor beta chains given below trace back to one sample, sequenced in a study of T cell repertoires in aging, cancer and after chemotherapy. Rearranged V-D-J TRB sequences were amplified with a mixed TRB-A/B primer pool. TCRdb re-called the multiplex PCR reads through MiXCR, storing one row per CDR3 protein. The data show 9,500 to 12,000 distinct CDR3 sequences, under 40% seen once. Amplification of TCR beta used genomic DNA extracted from peripheral blood. The sequencing sample was made of blood. These receptors all come from a human donor in good health.

This clonotype was seen a handful of times. The gene calls are TRBV5-6 and TRBJ2-7, with D perhaps matching TRBD1 or TRBD2 (7 bases each). The CDR3 extends over 16 amino acids. Germline V CDR1 and CDR2: SGHDT, YYEEEE. V was trimmed by 2 bases and J by 0 bases, leaving 15 bases between them. The CDR3 nucleotides are TGTGCCAGCAGCTTAGCGGGGACAGCTCGCTCCTACGAGCAGTACTTC. This encodes CASSLAGTARSYEQYF.

In its sample, this clonotype was seen a few times. The rearrangement uses TRBV19 and TRBJ2-1; D not resolved. Trimming took 5 bases from V and 11 from J, leaving 10 bases between them. The CDR3 is 11 residues long. Germline V gene sequence: CDR1 LNHDA, CDR2 SQIVND (reference sequence). This CDR3 is CASSFGPQQFF. In DNA, the CDR3 is TGTGCCAGTAGTTTTGGACCGCAGCAGTTCTTC.

This clonotype has more than one count but fewer than ten. CDR3 region: CSVVRGTTEAFF. In DNA, the CDR3 is TGCAGCGTTGTGAGGGGGACCACTGAAGCTTTCTTT. V and J are TRBV29-1 and TRBJ1-1; the D gene is possibly TRBD1 (6 bases). The V gene lost 4 bases and the J gene lost 4 bases, with 10 bases spanning the gap. Germline V gene sequence: CDR1 SQVTM, CDR2 ANQGSEA. The CDR3 totals 12 residues.

The table lists this clonotype with a count of one. This chain joins TRBV7-9 and TRBJ2-7; 7 positions agree with TRBD1. The germline gives CDR1 SEHNR, CDR2 FQNEAQ (reference sequence). The CDR3 spans 15 residues. V shed 4 bases and J 3 bases; nucleotides not matched to a gene: 9. The CDR3 DNA sequence: TGTGCCAGCAGCTCGCAGGGGGTAGTGGGCTACGAGCAGTACTTC. Encoded protein: CASSSQGVVGYEQYF. The complete variable domain, with remaining parts taken from reference TRBV7-9 and TRBJ2-7, reads DTGVSQNPRHKITKRGQNVTFRCDPISEHNRLYWYRQTLGQGPEFLTYFQNEAQLEKSRLLSDRFSAERPKGSFSTLEIQRTEQGDSAMYLCASSSQGVVGYEQYFGPGTRLTVT.

J is TRBJ2-7 and V is TRBV7-2, with D perhaps matching TRBD1 (6 bases). Trimming left V 5 bases short and J 3 bases short, with 17 bases between. The CDR3 is made up of 15 amino acids. Germline V gives CDR1 SGHTA, CDR2 FQGNSA. CDR3 loop: CASSGPGQSYYEQYF. DNA for the CDR3: TGTGCCAGCAGCGGCCCCGGACAGTCGTACTACGAGCAGTACTTC. Full variable domain (remainder filled in from reference TRBV7-2 and TRBJ2-7): GAGVSQSPSNKVTEKGKDVELRCDPISGHTALYWYRQSLGQGLEFLIYFQGNSAPDKSGLPSDRFSAERTGGSVSTLTIQRTQQEDSAVYLCASSGPGQSYYEQYFGPGTRLTVT.

The chain carries TRBV27 and TRBJ2-1; 7 bases line up with TRBD1. The CDR3 is made up of 16 amino acids. V lost 6 bases to trimming and J lost 3 bases; unmatched junction nucleotides: 11. CDR1 and CDR2 (germline): MNHEY, SMNVEV (reference sequence). CDR3 in DNA: TGTGCCAGCAGGACAGGGCGGGTCCGCTTCTACAATGAGCAGTTCTTC. Its translation: CASRTGRVRFYNEQFF.

This clonotype was picked up a small number of times. This chain joins TRBV5-4 and TRBJ2-2; D is undetermined. Germline lookup yields CDR1 SGHNT and CDR2 YYREEE (reference sequence). V was pared by 0 bases and J by 8 bases, with 11 bases between. This CDR3 is built from 14 residues. CDR3 in DNA: TGTGCCAGCAGCTTGGGGGCAGGCCCGGGGGAGCTGTTTTTT. Protein product: CASSLGAGPGELFF.

The chain recombines TRBV6-5 with TRBJ2-6, with D perhaps given as TRBD1 or TRBD2 (5 bases each). The CDR3 loop spans 15 amino acids. The ends were cut back, 6 bases at V and 0 bases at J, with 9 bases in the middle. Germline V lookup: CDR1 MNHEY, CDR2 SVGAGI. CDR3 loop: CASRSGSSGANVLTF. The DNA for the CDR3 is TGTGCCAGCAGGTCAGGGAGCTCTGGGGCCAACGTCCTGACTTTC.

By share, this clonotype ranks as medium-sized. This sequence joins TRBV29-1 and TRBJ1-2, with 11 bases fitting TRBD1. With V trimmed by 6 bases and J by 4 bases, 4 bases remained unmatched. Germline V gene data show CDR1 as SQVTM and CDR2 as ANQGSEA. The length of the CDR3 is 13 residues. CDR3 bases: TGCAGCGTGGGGACAGGGGGTTTCTATGGCTACACCTTC. As protein: CSVGTGGFYGYTF.

In its sample, this clonotype was seen a few times. J is TRBJ1-2 and V is TRBV19; no firm D call. V was trimmed by 5 bases and J by 4 bases, leaving 11 bases between them. This CDR3 comprises 13 residues. The germline gives CDR1 LNHDA, CDR2 SQIVND (reference sequence). In DNA, the CDR3 is TGTGCCAGTAGTGAAAGTTGGGGCTATGGCTACACCTTC. Translated, it gives CASSESWGYGYTF.

This clonotype is labeled as medium-sized. V usage is TRBV6-1 and J usage is TRBJ2-7; TRBD2 matches at 12 bases. V gave up 2 bases and J gave up 5 bases; unmatched junction bases: 4. Germline CDR1 and CDR2: MNHNS and SASEGT. The CDR3 extends over 15 amino acids. The CDR3 nucleotides are TGTGCCAGCAGTGAACTAGCGGGAGGGCCGGACGAGCAGTACTTC. Protein product: CASSELAGGPDEQYF.

V gene TRBV7-7 combines with J gene TRBJ2-1; 9 bases are a match to TRBD1. Per the germline V gene, CDR1 is SSHAT and CDR2 is FNYEAQ (reference sequence). This CDR3 is built from 15 residues. The junction had 3 bases not matched to a gene; V was cut back by 4 bases and J by 2 bases. CDR3 coding DNA: TGTGCCAGCAGCTCCGGGACAGGGACCTACAATGAGCAGTTCTTC. It translates to CASSSGTGTYNEQFF.

The chain is built from TRBV6-1 and TRBJ2-7; D perhaps matches TRBD2 (6 bases). Deletions cut 3 bases from V and 3 bases from J, with 12 bases between. This CDR3 comprises 14 residues. Germline V CDR1 and CDR2: MNHNS, SASEGT. The CDR3, as DNA: TGTGCCAGCAGTGAGTCGGGAGAGGTCTACGAGCAGTACTTC. This translates into CASSESGEVYEQYF.

The chain links TRBV5-1 to TRBJ2-5, with a tentative D call TRBD2 (6 bases). Germline V gene data show CDR1 as SGHRS and CDR2 as YFSETQ. V was pared by 0 bases and J by 0 bases, with 9 bases between. This CDR3 has 15 residues. DNA for the CDR3: TGCGCCAGCAGCTTGGGAGCGGGCGACCAAGAGACCCAGTACTTC. The encoded protein is CASSLGAGDQETQYF.

This chain joins TRBV6-2 or TRBV6-3 and TRBJ2-5, with 13 nucleotides matching TRBD2. Germline-derived CDR1 and CDR2 are MNHEY and SVGEGT. V dropped 5 bases and J dropped 1; count of bases not matched to a gene: 7. The CDR3 runs 17 residues. The CDR3 DNA follows: TGTGCCAGCAGTCTCGACGGGACTAGCGGGATCCAAGAGACCCAGTACTTC. It yields the protein CASSLDGTSGIQETQYF.

V usage is TRBV19 and J usage is TRBJ1-4; 8 bases line up with TRBD1. Germline CDR1 is LNHDA and CDR2 is SQIVND (reference sequence). The CDR3 extends over 17 amino acids. Trimming took 5 bases from V and 1 from J; bases not matched to a gene: 9. CDR3 in amino acids: CASSHLRGRETNEKLFF. CDR3 nucleotide sequence: TGTGCCAGTAGTCATCTCAGGGGGCGCGAAACTAATGAAAAACTGTTTTTT.

Relative to its sample, this clonotype is medium-sized. The chain employs TRBV29-1 and TRBJ2-1; a weak D match, TRBD1 (7 bases). Trimming took off 4 bases at V and 0 bases at J, with 13 bases between the two ends. Germline V CDR1 and CDR2: SQVTM, ANQGSEA. CDR3 length: 15 residues. The CDR3 DNA follows: TGCAGCGTTGGGAGGGACAGTAGCTCCTACAATGAGCAGTTCTTC. Translating gives CSVGRDSSSYNEQFF.

The chain recombines TRBV27 with TRBJ2-3; tentatively, D is TRBD1 (6 bases). The CDR3 sequence is 14 residues long. Germline assignment: CDR1 MNHEY and CDR2 SMNVEV (reference sequence). V lost 5 bases to trimming and J lost 2 bases, with 11 bases between them. The CDR3 DNA reads as TGTGCCAGCAGTCCACAGGGTCCCACAGATACGCAGTATTTT. It encodes CASSPQGPTDTQYF.

The table lists this clonotype with a few counts. CDR3 in amino acids: CASIGTDGSQPQHF. The CDR3 DNA follows: TGTGCCAGTATTGGCACCGATGGTTCACAGCCCCAGCATTTT. The chain uses TRBV19 and TRBJ1-5; D unresolved. Germline V gene data show CDR1 as LNHDA and CDR2 as SQIVND (reference sequence). There are 14 residues in the CDR3. Trimming left V 7 bases short and J 7 bases short, with 17 bases between.

In its sample, this clonotype is medium-sized. The CDR3 loop is CSVATSGSGYEQYF. The CDR3 coding sequence is TGCAGCGTTGCGACTAGCGGGAGTGGGTACGAGCAGTACTTC. The chain is built from TRBV29-1 and TRBJ2-7, with TRBD2 matching 12 bases. The CDR3 loop spans 14 amino acids. Germline assignment: CDR1 SQVTM and CDR2 ANQGSEA. Losses at the gene ends were 4 bases for V and 4 bases for J; bases not matched to a gene: 5.

V is TRBV27 and J is TRBJ2-7, with 10 positions matching TRBD2. V dropped 2 bases and J dropped 1; count of bases not matched to a gene: 5. The germline V gene has CDR1 MNHEY and CDR2 SMNVEV (reference sequence). The CDR3 is 16 residues long. CDR3 region: CASSLRLAGDSYEQYF. As DNA, the CDR3 is TGTGCCAGCAGTTTAAGGCTAGCGGGAGATTCCTACGAGCAGTACTTC.

As concerns this clonotype: A clone one base away is much larger, so this may be a read error. The rearrangement uses TRBV29-1 and TRBJ2-7, with 8 bases lining up with TRBD2. Germline-derived CDR1 and CDR2 are SQVTM and ANQGSEA. This CDR3 spans 15 amino acids. Trimming took 5 bases from V and 4 from J; bases not matched to a gene: 13. The chain's CDR3 is CSVSGRPPSVYEQYF. CDR3 nucleotide sequence: TGCAGCGTTAGCGGGAGACCTCCGTCGGTATACGAGCAGTACTTC.

Concerning this clonotype: This sequence may be a read error, since a much larger clone differs from it by one base. J is TRBJ2-3 and V is TRBV11-1, with D maybe TRBD2 (5 bases). The germline V gene encodes CDR1 SGHAT and CDR2 FQDESV (reference sequence). Trimming left V 8 bases short and J 2 bases short, with 14 bases between. The length of the CDR3 is 14 residues. CDR3 loop: CASGEAGFTDTQYF. CDR3 bases: TGTGCCAGCGGCGAGGCGGGTTTCACAGATACGCAGTATTTT.

The chain employs TRBV2 and TRBJ2-1; maybe TRBD2 (6 bases). V was trimmed by 4 bases and J by 0 bases, leaving 10 bases between them. The germline V gene encodes CDR1 SNHLY and CDR2 FYNNEI. There are 15 residues in the CDR3. The CDR3 sequence is CASSGGTSSYNEQFF. CDR3 nucleotides: TGTGCCAGCAGTGGCGGGACCAGCTCCTACAATGAGCAGTTCTTC.

The rearrangement uses TRBV11-1 and TRBJ2-7; 8 bases map to TRBD2. The length of the CDR3 is 13 residues. The V and J ends lost 7 bases and 3 bases, in that order; junction bases with no gene match: 5. Germline V gives CDR1 SGHAT, CDR2 FQDESV (reference sequence). The CDR3 nucleotides are TGTGCCAGCATAAGCGGGACTAGCTACGAGCAGTACTTC. Protein: CASISGTSYEQYF.

This rearrangement joins TRBV19 to TRBJ1-5; no firm D call. Trimming cost V 5 bases and J 4 bases, with 9 bases left between them. Germline assignment: CDR1 LNHDA and CDR2 SQIVND (reference sequence). There are 13 residues in the CDR3. CDR3 loop: CASSYRGNQPQHF. In DNA form, the CDR3 reads TGTGCCAGTAGTTATAGAGGAAATCAGCCCCAGCATTTT.